The TCR beta chain under discussion was sequenced for a study of human T cells and chemical hapten exposure. Library preparation tagged each individual cDNA molecule with a unique molecular identifier. TCRdb recomputed calls from the RACE reads with MiXCR, one row per CDR3 protein. The sample carries 70,000 to 95,000 distinct CDR3 sequences, around 9.3% recorded once. The time point here: healthy volunteer bleed at 6 weeks. Extraction of total RNA was performed on unfractionated whole blood. In its sample, this clonotype was seen many times. The sequencing sample was made of whole blood. This clonotype originated in a female donor in good health. Some clones in this sample may be carry-over from other donors' samples.

The CDR3 sequence is CATSLTSGGAADTQYF. In DNA form, the CDR3 reads TGTGCCACCAGCCTGACTAGCGGGGGGGCCGCAGATACGCAGTATTTT. V gene TRBV24-1 combines with J gene TRBJ2-3; 14 bases are a match to TRBD2. V shed 7 bases and J 4 bases; nucleotides not matched to a gene: 6. This CDR3 is built from 16 residues. Per the germline V gene, CDR1 is KGHDR and CDR2 is SFDVKD.